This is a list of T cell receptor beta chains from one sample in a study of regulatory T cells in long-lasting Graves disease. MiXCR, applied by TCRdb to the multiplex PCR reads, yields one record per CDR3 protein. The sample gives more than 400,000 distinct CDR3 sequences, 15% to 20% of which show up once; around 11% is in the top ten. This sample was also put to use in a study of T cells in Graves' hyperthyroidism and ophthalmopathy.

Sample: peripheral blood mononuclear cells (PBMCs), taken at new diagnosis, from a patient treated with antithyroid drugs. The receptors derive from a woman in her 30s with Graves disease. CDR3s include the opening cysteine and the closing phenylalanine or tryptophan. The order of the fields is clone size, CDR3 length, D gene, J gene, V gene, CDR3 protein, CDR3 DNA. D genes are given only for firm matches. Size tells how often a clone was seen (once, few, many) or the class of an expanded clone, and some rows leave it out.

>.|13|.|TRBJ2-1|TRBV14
CASSRQRYNEQFF
TGTGCCAGCAGCAGGCAGCGCTACAATGAGCAGTTCTTC
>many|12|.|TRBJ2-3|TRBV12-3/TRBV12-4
CASSLGTDTQYF
TGTGCCAGCAGCTTAGGCACAGATACGCAGTATTTT
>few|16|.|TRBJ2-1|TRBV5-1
CASSFPRGGGYNEQFF
TGCGCCAGCAGCTTCCCCAGGGGGGGGGGGTACAATGAGCAGTTCTTC
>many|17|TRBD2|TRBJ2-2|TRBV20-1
CSARVYLAGGGTGELFF
TGCAGTGCTAGAGTATACCTAGCGGGAGGAGGGACCGGGGAGCTGTTTTTT
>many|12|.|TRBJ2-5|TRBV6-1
CASTLDRETQYF
TGTGCCAGCACCCTTGACCGAGAGACCCAGTACTTC
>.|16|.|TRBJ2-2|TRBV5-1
CASSLAGDSPTGELFF
TGCGCCAGCAGCTTGGCCGGTGACAGCCCCACCGGGGAGCTGTTTTTT
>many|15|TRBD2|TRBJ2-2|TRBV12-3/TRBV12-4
CASRTSGKNTGELFF
TGTGCCAGCAGGACTAGCGGGAAGAACACCGGGGAGCTGTTTTTT
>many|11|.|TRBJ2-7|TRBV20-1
CSARGLNQQYF
TGCAGTGCTAGGGGCCTGAATCAGCAGTACTTC
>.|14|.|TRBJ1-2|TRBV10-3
CAISGTAMAYGYTF
TGTGCCATCAGTGGGACAGCCATGGCCTATGGCTACACCTTC
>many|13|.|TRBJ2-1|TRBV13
CASREVRSNEQFF
TGTGCCAGCAGGGAGGTGAGGTCCAATGAGCAGTTCTTC
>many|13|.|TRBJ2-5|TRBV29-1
CSVEDGRGETQYF
TGCAGCGTTGAAGATGGAAGGGGGGAGACCCAGTACTTC
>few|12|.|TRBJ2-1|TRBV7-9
CASSTKTDEQFF
TGTGCCAGCAGCACGAAAACAGATGAGCAGTTCTTC
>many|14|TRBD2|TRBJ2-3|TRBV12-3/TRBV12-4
CASKLAGEGDTQYF
TGTGCCAGCAAGCTAGCGGGAGAGGGAGATACGCAGTATTTT
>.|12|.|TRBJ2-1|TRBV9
CASSQELNEQFF
TGTGCCAGCAGCCAAGAGTTGAATGAGCAGTTCTTC
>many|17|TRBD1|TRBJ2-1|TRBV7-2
CASSLGGTGLWYNEQFF
TGTGCCAGCAGCTTAGGGGGGACAGGTCTTTGGTACAATGAGCAGTTCTTC
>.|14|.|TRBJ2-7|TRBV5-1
CASSLGTEAYEQYF
TGCGCCAGCAGCTTGGGGACAGAGGCGTACGAGCAGTACTTC
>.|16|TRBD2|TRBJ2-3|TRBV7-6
CASRPRLAGGADTQYF
TGTGCCAGCAGGCCACGACTAGCGGGGGGCGCAGATACGCAGTATTTT
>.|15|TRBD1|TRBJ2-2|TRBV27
CASSLYRGRSGELFF
TGTGCCAGCAGTTTGTACAGGGGAAGATCCGGGGAGCTGTTTTTT
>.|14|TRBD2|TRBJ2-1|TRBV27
CASTSGSQYNEQFF
TGTGCCAGCACTAGCGGGAGTCAGTACAATGAGCAGTTCTTC
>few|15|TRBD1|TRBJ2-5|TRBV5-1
CASSLSRTGQETQYF
TGCGCCAGCAGCTTGTCCCGGACAGGGCAAGAGACCCAGTACTTC
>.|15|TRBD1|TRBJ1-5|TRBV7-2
CASSLGQGDAQPQHF
TGTGCCAGCAGCTTGGGTCAGGGGGACGCTCAGCCCCAGCATTTT
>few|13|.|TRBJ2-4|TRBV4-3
CASSQDHRDIQYF
TGCGCCAGCAGCCAAGACCATCGGGACATTCAGTACTTC
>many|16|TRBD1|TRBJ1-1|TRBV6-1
CASNGETGGMNTEAFF
TGTGCCAGCAATGGGGAGACAGGGGGAATGAACACTGAAGCTTTCTTT
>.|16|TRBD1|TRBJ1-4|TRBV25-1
CASSLQGAPTNEKLFF
TGTGCCAGCAGTTTACAGGGGGCGCCTACTAATGAAAAACTGTTTTTT
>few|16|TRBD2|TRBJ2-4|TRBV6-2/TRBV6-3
CASRSSGRTSKNIQYF
TGTGCCAGCAGATCTAGCGGGAGAACGTCCAAAAACATTCAGTACTTC
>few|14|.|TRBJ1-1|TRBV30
CAWSVPLWNTEAFF
TGTGCCTGGAGTGTACCCCTTTGGAACACTGAAGCTTTCTTT
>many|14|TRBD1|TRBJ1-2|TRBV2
CASRPGGANYGYTF
TGTGCCAGTAGACCAGGGGGAGCTAACTATGGCTACACCTTC
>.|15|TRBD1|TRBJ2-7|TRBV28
CASSLTPTGFGEQYF
TGTGCCAGCAGTTTAACCCCGACAGGGTTCGGCGAGCAGTACTTC
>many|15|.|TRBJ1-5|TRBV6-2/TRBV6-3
CASSWRGWSNQPQHF
TGTGCCAGCAGTTGGCGGGGATGGAGCAATCAGCCCCAGCATTTT
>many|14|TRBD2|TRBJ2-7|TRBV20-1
CSAKGLAGAYEQYF
TGCAGTGCCAAAGGACTAGCGGGAGCTTACGAGCAGTACTTC
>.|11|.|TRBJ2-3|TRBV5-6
CASSLSGTQYF
TGTGCCAGCAGCTTGAGTGGTACGCAGTATTTT
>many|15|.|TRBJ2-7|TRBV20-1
CSARDVEATTYEQYF
TGCAGTGCTAGAGATGTCGAGGCGACAACTTACGAGCAGTACTTC
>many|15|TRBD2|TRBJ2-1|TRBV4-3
CASSQGTSGRNEQFF
TGTGCCAGCAGCCAAGGCACTAGCGGGAGGAATGAGCAGTTCTTC
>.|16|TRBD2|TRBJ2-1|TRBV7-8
CASSLARGRAYNEQFF
TGTGCCAGCAGCTTAGCTCGGGGGAGGGCCTACAATGAGCAGTTCTTC
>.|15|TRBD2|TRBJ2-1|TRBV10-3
CAISDGRESYNEQFF
TGTGCCATCAGTGACGGGAGGGAGTCCTACAATGAGCAGTTCTTC
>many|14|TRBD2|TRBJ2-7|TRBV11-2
CASSLVSGSYEQYF
TGTGCCAGCAGCTTAGTAAGCGGGAGTTACGAGCAGTACTTC
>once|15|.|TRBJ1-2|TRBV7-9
CASSLGREANYGYTF
TGTGCCAGCAGCTTAGGTCGGGAAGCTAACTATGGCTACACCTTC
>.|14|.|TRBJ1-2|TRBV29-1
CSVRSNLANYGYTF
TGCAGCGTGAGGAGTAACTTAGCTAACTATGGCTACACCTTC
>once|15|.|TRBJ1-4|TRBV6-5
CAGSYSNTGSGKLFF
TGTGCCGGCAGTTACTCGAATACGGGGTCCGGAAAACTGTTTTTT
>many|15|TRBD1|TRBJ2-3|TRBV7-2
CASSLGDRNTDTQYF
TGTGCCAGCAGCTTAGGGGACAGAAACACAGATACGCAGTATTTT
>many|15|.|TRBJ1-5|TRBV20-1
CSARDLSGYNQPQHF
TGCAGTGCTAGAGATCTGTCAGGGTACAATCAGCCCCAGCATTTT
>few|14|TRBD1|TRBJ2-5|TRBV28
CASTPGQLRETQYF
TGTGCCAGCACTCCGGGACAGCTTAGGGAGACCCAGTACTTC
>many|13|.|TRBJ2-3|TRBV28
CASNDLRTDTQYF
TGTGCCAGCAACGACTTACGCACAGATACGCAGTATTTT
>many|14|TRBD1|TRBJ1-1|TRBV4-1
CASSPTGTLDEAFF
TGCGCCAGCAGCCCGACAGGGACCCTTGATGAAGCTTTCTTT
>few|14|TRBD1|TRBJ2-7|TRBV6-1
CASSAGTAVYEQYF
TGTGCCAGCAGTGCAGGGACAGCCGTATACGAGCAGTACTTC
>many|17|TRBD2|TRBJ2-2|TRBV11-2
CASSLTAGGRNTGELFF
TGTGCCAGCAGCCTAACAGCGGGAGGACGGAACACCGGGGAGCTGTTTTTT
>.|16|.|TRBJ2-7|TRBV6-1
CASSRPGTESSYEQYF
TGTGCCAGCAGCCGGCCCGGGACCGAGAGCTCCTACGAGCAGTACTTC
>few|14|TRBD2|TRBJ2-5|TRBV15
CATSRAGLAETQYF
TGTGCCACCAGCAGGGCGGGACTAGCGGAGACCCAGTACTTC
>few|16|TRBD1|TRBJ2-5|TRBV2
CASSRAGTGGLETQYF
TGTGCCAGCAGCAGAGCTGGGACAGGGGGTTTGGAGACCCAGTACTTC
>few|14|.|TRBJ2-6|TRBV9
CASSTVSGANVLTF
TGTGCCAGCTCGACAGTCTCCGGGGCCAACGTCCTGACTTTC
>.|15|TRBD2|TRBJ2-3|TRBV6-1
CASSTHSGRTDTQYF
TGTGCCAGCAGTACCCATAGCGGGAGGACAGATACGCAGTATTTT